This is a list of T cell receptor beta chains from one sample in a study of blood T cell repertoires in COVID-19. Repertoires were generated with immunoSEQ multiplex PCR, while TCRdb's copy carries only in-frame clones and drops some. The table lists approximately 250,000 clones, approximately 90% of them singletons. Sequencing was performed on peripheral blood. These receptors came from a man younger than 40 who had recovered from COVID-19. Each CDR3 is given with its conserved first and last residue. D genes are given only for firm matches. Clone size appears in some rows only: once, few, many, or a class for an expanded clone.

j_call d_call clone_size cdr3_length v_call cdr3_nt cdr3_aa
TRBJ2-7 TRBD1 once 15 TRBV19 TGTGCCAGTAGTCCGGGACAGGAGTCATGGTACGAGCAGTACTTC CASSPGQESWYEQYF
TRBJ2-1 TRBD2 NA 14 TRBV27 TGTGCCAGCACTAGCGGGGCGACTTACAATGAGCAGTTCTTC CASTSGATYNEQFF
TRBJ2-2 TRBD2 NA 17 TRBV5-1 TGCGCCAGCAGCTCGTCCAAGGGGAGGGCGAACACCGGGGAGCTGTTTTTT CASSSSKGRANTGELFF
TRBJ1-5 NA NA 15 TRBV5-1 TGCGCCAGCAGCTTGAGTCCAGGGCCTCAAGAGCCCCAGCATTTT CASSLSPGPQEPQHF
TRBJ1-6 TRBD1 few 15 TRBV11-2 TGTGCCAGCAGCCCAGGGACAGCTTATAATTCACCCCTCCACTTT CASSPGTAYNSPLHF
TRBJ2-1 NA NA 13 TRBV2 TGTGCCAGCTATTCACAGGGCCACAATGAGCAGTTCTTC CASYSQGHNEQFF
TRBJ2-5 TRBD1 NA 15 TRBV9 TGTGCCAGCAGCTTAGGGACAGGGGGCGCGGAGACCCAGTACTTC CASSLGTGGAETQYF
TRBJ2-1 TRBD2 NA 18 TRBV5-4 TGTGCCAGCAGCGCGAGACCGGGACTAGCGGGAGGTGAGGATGAGCAGTTCTTC CASSARPGLAGGEDEQFF
TRBJ2-3 NA NA 14 TRBV27 TGTGCCAGCAGTTTCGGGACTTCCTATGATACGCAGTATTTT CASSFGTSYDTQYF
TRBJ2-1 NA NA 13 TRBV6-5 TGTGCCAGCGCTCCGACAGGATACAATGAGCAGTTCTTC CASAPTGYNEQFF
TRBJ2-7 NA NA 10 TRBV7-9 TGTGCCAGCAGCGTTGAGACAGTCCTCTTC CASSVETVLF
TRBJ1-1 TRBD1 NA 15 TRBV7-6 TGTGCCAGCAGCGAACCCAGACAGGGTAACACTGAAGCTTTCTTT CASSEPRQGNTEAFF
TRBJ2-3 NA NA 16 TRBV2 TGTGCCAGCAGTGTCCTACCTGCCGAAAGCACAGATACGCAGTATTTT CASSVLPAESTDTQYF
TRBJ1-1 TRBD1 NA 14 TRBV5-4 TGTGCCAGCACCACCGGGACAGGGTCCACTGAAGCTTTCTTT CASTTGTGSTEAFF
TRBJ2-7 TRBD1 NA 15 TRBV2 TGTGCCAGCACCTCTCCGACAGGGGTGGCCTACGAGCAGTACTTC CASTSPTGVAYEQYF
TRBJ1-1 NA NA 14 TRBV5-5 TGTGCCAGCAGCCATCCGACAGGGAACACTGAAGCTTTCTTT CASSHPTGNTEAFF
TRBJ1-2 NA NA 13 TRBV10-2 TGCGCCAGCAGCCCACTCGGGAGGGGAGGCTACACCTTC CASSPLGRGGYTF
TRBJ2-3 NA NA 14 TRBV11-2 TGTGCCAGCAGCCGCGACAGCCCCACAGATACGCAGTATTTT CASSRDSPTDTQYF
TRBJ2-7 NA NA 11 TRBV3-1/TRBV3-2 TGTGCCAGCAGCCACCCCCGGGAGCAGTACTTC CASSHPREQYF
TRBJ2-5 TRBD2 NA 16 TRBV5-4 TGTGCCAGCAGTCGCGGGGGGCGGGGGCCCCAAGAGACCCAGTACTTC CASSRGGRGPQETQYF
TRBJ1-1 NA NA 13 TRBV28 TGTGCCAGCAGAGTTCTCGGGGGCACTGAAGCTTTCTTT CASRVLGGTEAFF
TRBJ1-1 NA NA 13 TRBV6-5 TGTGCCAGCAGTTACGGGGCACTTTCCGAAGCTTTCTTT CASSYGALSEAFF
TRBJ1-1 TRBD1 few 14 TRBV27 TGTGCCAGCAGTTCCGGGGACAGGAACACTGAAGCTTTCTTT CASSSGDRNTEAFF
TRBJ1-2 NA NA 14 TRBV27 TGTGCCAGCAGTCTTCACGGTTTTTCCTATGGCTACACCTTC CASSLHGFSYGYTF
TRBJ1-1 TRBD1 NA 15 TRBV9 TGTGCCAGCAGCGTATCATCAAGGGGGCCCACTGAAGCTTTCTTT CASSVSSRGPTEAFF
TRBJ2-2 TRBD2 NA 15 TRBV11-3 TGTGCCAGCAGCTTCGGCGGGGGGCCTGCCGGGGAGCTGTTTTTT CASSFGGGPAGELFF
TRBJ2-1 TRBD1 NA 15 TRBV27 TGTGCCAGCAGTTCACGACAGGGGGCGCTTCGTGAGCAGTTCTTC CASSSRQGALREQFF
TRBJ2-7 NA NA 14 TRBV6-5 TGTGCCAGCAGTTACGAGACTAGATCTAACGAGCAGTACTTC CASSYETRSNEQYF